One T cell receptor (beta chain) is described in this entry. Its specificity is unknown. This sample was taken from a study of cytomegalovirus exposure and HLA in healthy donors. Study-wide results and caveats: An analysis that came later showed most CMV-associated TCR beta chains appearing HLA-restricted.

The primer mix had 60 Vbeta and 13 Jbeta primers. TCRdb keeps only in-frame clones here, not all; method: immunoSEQ multiplex PCR. The sample yields under 150,000 clones, more than 70% seen once. J gave up 2 bases and V 6 bases, and 7 bases lay outside the gene matches. Germline values: CDR1 KGHSH, CDR2 LQKENI. This CDR3 is built from 15 residues. V gene TRBV18 combines with J gene TRBJ2-1, with TRBD1 identical over 7 bases. Sample: PBMCs. This clonotype was obtained from a man aged 45-60 years in good health and CMV-seropositive. DNA for the CDR3: TGTGCCAGCTCGTCAGGGACAGAGACCTACAATGAGCAGTTCTTC. This encodes CASSSGTETYNEQFF.